This is a list of T cell receptor beta chains from one sample in a study of OX40 agonist ivuxolimab in advanced cancers. Using immunoSEQ multiplex PCR, the repertoire was profiled, and TCRdb retains in-frame clones only, with some absent. The sample contains some 80,000 clones, around 86% of which appear only once. The sequencing used CD4+ or CD8+ T cells sorted from blood, collected in a trial of the OX40 agonist ivuxolimab. These TCRs come from an adult with an advanced solid tumor such as melanoma, head and neck, liver or kidney cancer. CDR3s include the opening cysteine and the closing phenylalanine or tryptophan. A D gene is named only where the DNA matches it firmly. Only some rows state a clone size, as once, few, many or a class for expanded clones.

d_call j_call v_call clone_size cdr3_aa cdr3_nt
. TRBJ2-5 TRBV10-1 . CASSGRQLGRGETQYF TGCGCCAGCAGTGGTAGACAGCTCGGCCGAGGGGAGACCCAGTACTTC
. TRBJ1-2 TRBV12-5 . CASGLVAHYERGAVRYGYTF TGTGCTAGTGGTTTGGTAGCACACTACGAACGGGGGGCGGTTAGGTATGGCTACACCTTC
TRBD1 TRBJ1-2 TRBV30 . CAWRLTGEAGYTF TGTGCCTGGAGGCTGACAGGGGAGGCGGGCTACACCTTC
TRBD2 TRBJ2-1 TRBV27 . CASSPGLAGGRNYNEQFF TGTGCCAGCAGTCCGGGACTAGCGGGAGGGCGGAACTACAATGAGCAGTTCTTC
. TRBJ1-3 TRBV18 . CASSVVGPSGNTIYF TGTGCCAGCTCCGTGGTGGGCCCCTCTGGAAACACCATATATTTT
TRBD2 TRBJ2-5 TRBV7-9 . CASSLGGGRGETQYF TGTGCCAGCAGCTTAGGCGGGGGAAGGGGAGAGACCCAGTACTTC
. TRBJ1-3 TRBV29-1 . CSVVTRTAGSTIYF TGCAGCGTTGTGACCCGGACAGCGGGAAGCACCATATATTTT
. TRBJ1-1 TRBV28 . CASSSSTEAFF TGTGCCAGCAGTAGCAGCACTGAAGCTTTCTTT
. TRBJ1-5 TRBV6-1 . CASSEYFIGRGSNQPQHF TGTGCCAGCAGTGAATACTTTATAGGGAGGGGTAGCAATCAGCCCCAGCATTTT
. TRBJ1-1 TRBV7-9 once CASSSQGYTEAFF TGTGCCAGCAGCTCCCAGGGGTACACTGAAGCTTTCTTT
. TRBJ1-5 TRBV7-2 . CASSLDNQPQHF TGTGCCAGCAGCTTAGACAATCAGCCCCAGCATTTT
. TRBJ2-5 TRBV5-1 once CASSLRRETQYF TGCGCCAGCAGCCTGAGACGGGAGACCCAGTACTTC
. TRBJ1-1 TRBV9 . CASSKFPGVTEAFF TGTGCCAGCAGCAAATTCCCGGGGGTGACTGAAGCTTTCTTT
TRBD1 TRBJ2-7 TRBV27 . CASSRQGRNYEQYF TGTGCCAGCAGTCGACAGGGTAGGAACTACGAGCAGTACTTC
TRBD1 TRBJ2-5 TRBV5-1 . CASRPQGDGTQYF TGCGCCAGCAGGCCACAGGGGGACGGGACCCAGTACTTC
TRBD1 TRBJ1-3 TRBV7-2 . CASSQNRQGPIYF TGTGCCAGCAGCCAAAATCGACAGGGGCCCATATATTTT
. TRBJ1-4 TRBV11-2 . CASSFPQASTNEKLFF TGTGCCAGCAGCTTCCCCCAGGCCTCAACTAATGAAAAACTGTTTTTT
TRBD1 TRBJ1-1 TRBV30 few CAWSATQGARAFF TGTGCCTGGAGTGCGACTCAGGGGGCAAGAGCTTTCTTT
. TRBJ1-6 TRBV18 once CASSPGDGNSPLHF TGTGCCAGCTCACCAGGGGACGGTAATTCACCCCTCCACTTT
. TRBJ1-2 TRBV10-2 . CASSEQQVYGYTF TGCGCCAGCAGTGAGCAACAGGTTTATGGCTACACCTTC
. TRBJ2-2 TRBV6-5 . CASRSSQGGVGELFF TGTGCCAGCAGGAGCTCACAGGGCGGGGTAGGGGAGCTGTTTTTT
. TRBJ2-3 TRBV5-1 . CASSLADSTDTQYF TGCGCCAGCAGCTTGGCGGATAGCACAGATACGCAGTATTTT
. TRBJ2-1 TRBV7-6 . CASSLATGRSYNEQFF TGTGCCAGCAGCTTAGCGACAGGACGCTCCTACAATGAGCAGTTCTTC
. TRBJ1-6 TRBV6-6 . CASGEGLNSPLHF TGTGCCAGCGGGGAGGGCCTTAATTCACCCCTCCACTTT
. TRBJ2-5 TRBV4-1 . CASRDRGFGETQYF TGCGCCAGCCGAGACCGGGGCTTTGGGGAGACCCAGTACTTC
. TRBJ2-7 TRBV7-3 . CASSYDRGPYEQYF TGTGCCAGCAGCTATGACAGAGGGCCCTACGAGCAGTACTTC
TRBD2 TRBJ2-2 TRBV10-1 . CASSNELAGATGELFF TGCGCCAGCAGTAACGAACTAGCGGGGGCCACCGGGGAGCTGTTTTTT
TRBD1 TRBJ1-1 TRBV7-3 few CASSSGQGSTEAFF TGTGCCAGCAGCTCTGGACAGGGGAGTACTGAAGCTTTCTTT
TRBD2 TRBJ2-7 TRBV29-1 . CSAVLAGEVGQYF TGCAGCGCCGTTCTTGCGGGAGAGGTGGGGCAGTACTTC
TRBD2 TRBJ2-1 TRBV9 . CASSVALAGDNEQFF TGTGCCAGCAGCGTAGCGCTAGCGGGGGACAATGAGCAGTTCTTC
TRBD1 TRBJ1-5 TRBV5-6 . CASSLRDRDNQPQHF TGTGCCAGCAGCTTAAGGGACAGGGACAATCAGCCCCAGCATTTT
. TRBJ1-3 TRBV19 once CASSKGGGHSGNTIYF TGTGCCAGTAGTAAGGGGGGCGGTCACTCTGGAAACACCATATATTTT
TRBD2 TRBJ2-1 TRBV5-6 few CASSWAGTSGKQFF TGTGCCAGCAGCTGGGCCGGGACTAGCGGAAAGCAGTTCTTC
. TRBJ1-1 TRBV28 . CASSLGSGTFF TGTGCCAGCAGTTTGGGATCCGGGACTTTCTTT
. TRBJ1-2 TRBV7-9 few CASRGTRDYGYTF TGTGCCAGCAGGGGGACCCGAGACTATGGCTACACCTTC
. TRBJ2-1 TRBV10-2 . CATRDWGPNEQFF TGCGCCACCCGGGACTGGGGTCCCAATGAGCAGTTCTTC
. TRBJ1-2 TRBV15 . CATRSEQSPYGYTF TGTGCCACCAGGAGCGAGCAGAGTCCCTATGGCTACACCTTC
. TRBJ2-1 TRBV7-3 . CASSLSGQSYNEQFF TGTGCCAGCAGCTTAAGCGGCCAATCCTACAATGAGCAGTTCTTC
. TRBJ1-2 TRBV9 few CASSARGDGTGAYGYTF TGTGCCAGCAGCGCGAGAGGCGACGGGACTGGGGCCTATGGCTACACCTTC
TRBD1 TRBJ2-2 TRBV19 . CASRLDRITGELFF TGTGCCAGTAGGTTGGACAGGATCACCGGGGAGCTGTTTTTT
. TRBJ2-3 TRBV6-5 . CASRWDRISDTQYF TGTGCCAGCAGATGGGACCGCATTTCGGATACGCAGTATTTT
. TRBJ1-2 TRBV6-5 few CASSYDRNYGYTF TGTGCCAGCAGTTACGACAGAAACTATGGCTACACCTTC
TRBD1 TRBJ1-1 TRBV5-1 . CASSSADRGLTEAFF TGCGCCAGCAGCTCCGCTGACAGGGGGCTCACTGAAGCTTTCTTT
. TRBJ2-1 TRBV11-2 . CASSLVQPNEQFF TGTGCCAGCAGCTTAGTCCAGCCAAATGAGCAGTTCTTC
. TRBJ1-1 TRBV6-1 . CASSSPGQQKYEAFF TGTGCCAGCAGCTCTCCCGGCCAGCAAAAGTATGAAGCTTTCTTT
. TRBJ1-1 TRBV11-2 few CASSLIRGHEAFF TGTGCCAGCAGCCTTATCAGGGGCCACGAAGCTTTCTTT
. TRBJ1-1 TRBV2 . CASTWTEGTEAFF TGTGCCAGCACCTGGACAGAGGGCACTGAAGCTTTCTTT
. TRBJ1-1 TRBV10-3 . CAISPANTEAFF TGTGCCATCTCTCCAGCGAACACTGAAGCTTTCTTT
. TRBJ1-2 TRBV27 . CASSTGISGYTF TGTGCCAGCAGCACAGGGATCAGTGGCTACACCTTC
. TRBJ2-7 TRBV5-1 . CASSVLQDPSYEQYF TGCGCCAGCAGCGTGTTACAGGACCCCTCCTACGAGCAGTACTTC
TRBD2 TRBJ2-7 TRBV7-3 . CASSSGLAGGVGEQYF TGTGCCAGCAGCTCCGGACTAGCGGGCGGCGTGGGGGAGCAGTACTTC